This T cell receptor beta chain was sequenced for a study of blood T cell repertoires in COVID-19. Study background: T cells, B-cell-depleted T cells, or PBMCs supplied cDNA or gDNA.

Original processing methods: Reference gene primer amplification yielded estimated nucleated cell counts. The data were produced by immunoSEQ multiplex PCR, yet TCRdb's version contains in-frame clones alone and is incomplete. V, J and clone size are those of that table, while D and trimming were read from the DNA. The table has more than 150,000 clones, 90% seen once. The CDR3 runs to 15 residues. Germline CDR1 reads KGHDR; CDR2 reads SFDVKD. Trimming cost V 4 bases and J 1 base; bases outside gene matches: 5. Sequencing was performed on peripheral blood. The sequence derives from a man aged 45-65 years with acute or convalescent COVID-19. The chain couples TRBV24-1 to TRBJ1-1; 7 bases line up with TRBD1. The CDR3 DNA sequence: TGTGCCACCAGTGAGTGGGACAGTGAGAACACTGAAGCTTTCTTT. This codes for CATSEWDSENTEAFF.